This T cell receptor (beta chain) was recovered during a study of cytomegalovirus exposure and HLA in healthy donors. Note on this clone: Its antigen remains unknown.

The study ran its PCR with 60 Vbeta and 13 Jbeta primers. Clones were sequenced by immunoSEQ multiplex PCR, and TCRdb holds only the in-frame ones, with some missing. The top ten clones hold 2.9% of a sample with approximately 130,000 clones, 75% of them seen once. CDR1 is KGHSH and CDR2 is LQKENI in the germline V gene. The trim removed 0 bases at V and 9 bases at J, leaving 4 bases unmatched. The CDR3 extends over 15 amino acids. The study's findings and limits: Relative to the approximately 660-donor mean, N-insertions were reportedly fewer in an Asian-associated ancestry cluster in a later analysis.

The rearrangement joins TRBV18 to TRBJ2-7; 14 nucleotides align to TRBD2. The sequence came from a woman in her thirties or forties in good health and CMV-seropositive. The sequenced material came from PBMCs. CDR3 amino acids: CASSPPGLAGEVQYF. Here the CDR3 DNA reads TGTGCCAGCTCACCACCGGGACTAGCGGGGGAGGTGCAGTACTTC.